This T cell receptor (beta chain) was sequenced during a study of blood T cell repertoires in COVID-19. The length of the CDR3 is 17 residues. J lost 5 bases, V lost 2 bases, and 13 bases had no gene match. The germline gives CDR1 MNHEY, CDR2 SVGEGT. Generated by immunoSEQ multiplex PCR, the TCRdb table keeps only in-frame clones and is missing some. The table includes more than 300,000 clones, more than 80% detected once. This chain links TRBV6-2 or TRBV6-3 with TRBJ1-1; 8 positions agree with TRBD1. The sequencing sample was made of peripheral blood. The sequence was collected from a young man who had recovered from COVID-19. CDR3 protein: CASSYGRDRSRWTEAFF. The CDR3 DNA sequence: TGTGCCAGCAGTTACGGTCGGGACAGGTCCCGTTGGACTGAAGCTTTCTTT.